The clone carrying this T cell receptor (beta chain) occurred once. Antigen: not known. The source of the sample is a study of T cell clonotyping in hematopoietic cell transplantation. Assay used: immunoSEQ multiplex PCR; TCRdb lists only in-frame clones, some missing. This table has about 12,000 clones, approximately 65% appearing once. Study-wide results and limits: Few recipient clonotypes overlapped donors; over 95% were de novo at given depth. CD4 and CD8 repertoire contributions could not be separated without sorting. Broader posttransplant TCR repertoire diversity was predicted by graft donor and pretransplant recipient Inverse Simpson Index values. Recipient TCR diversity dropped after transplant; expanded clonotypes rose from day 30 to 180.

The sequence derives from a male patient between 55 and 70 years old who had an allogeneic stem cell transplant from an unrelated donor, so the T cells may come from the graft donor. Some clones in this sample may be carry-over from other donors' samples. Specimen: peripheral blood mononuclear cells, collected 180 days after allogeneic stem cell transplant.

Here the CDR3 reads CASSQEVGGTDTQYF. The CDR3 bases are TGCGCCAGCAGCCAAGAAGTTGGGGGGACAGATACGCAGTATTTT. The V gene is TRBV4-3, the J gene TRBJ2-3; maybe TRBD2 (6 bases). V lost 0 bases and J 3 bases, leaving 10 bases between the germline ends. The germline V gene has CDR1 LGHNA and CDR2 YSLEER. CDR3 length equals 15 residues.